This T cell receptor beta chain was observed in a study of control samples from healthy donors and cancer patients. Assay: immunoSEQ multiplex PCR; the TCRdb copy retains only in-frame clones and omits some. This sample has under 80,000 clones, with roughly 93% found just once. This TCR derives from a woman in her thirties or forties with lung cancer. Sequenced sample: PBMCs.

This chain's CDR3 is CASRDRGHGTEAFF. Here the CDR3 DNA reads TGTGCCAGCAGGGACAGGGGGCACGGCACTGAAGCTTTCTTT. The V and J genes are TRBV5-4 and TRBJ1-1; 11 bases fit TRBD1. Per germline, CDR1 SGHNT and CDR2 YYREEE (reference sequence). V trimming: 5 bases; J trimming: 4 bases; junction bases outside the gene matches: 4. The CDR3 is made up of 14 amino acids.